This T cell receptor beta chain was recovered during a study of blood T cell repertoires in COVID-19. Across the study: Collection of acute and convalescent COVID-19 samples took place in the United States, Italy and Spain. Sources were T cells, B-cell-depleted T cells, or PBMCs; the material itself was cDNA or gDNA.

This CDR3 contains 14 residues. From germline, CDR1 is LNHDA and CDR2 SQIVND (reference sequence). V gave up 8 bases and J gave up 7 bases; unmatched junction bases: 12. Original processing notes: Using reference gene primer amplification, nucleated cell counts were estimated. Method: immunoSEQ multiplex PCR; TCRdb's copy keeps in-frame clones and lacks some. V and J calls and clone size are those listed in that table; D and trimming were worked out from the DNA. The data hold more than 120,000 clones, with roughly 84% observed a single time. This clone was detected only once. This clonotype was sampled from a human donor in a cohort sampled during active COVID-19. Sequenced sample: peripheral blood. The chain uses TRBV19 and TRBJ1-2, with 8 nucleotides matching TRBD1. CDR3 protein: CASETGTGIRGYTF. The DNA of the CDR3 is TGTGCCAGTGAGACCGGGACAGGTATACGTGGCTACACCTTC.